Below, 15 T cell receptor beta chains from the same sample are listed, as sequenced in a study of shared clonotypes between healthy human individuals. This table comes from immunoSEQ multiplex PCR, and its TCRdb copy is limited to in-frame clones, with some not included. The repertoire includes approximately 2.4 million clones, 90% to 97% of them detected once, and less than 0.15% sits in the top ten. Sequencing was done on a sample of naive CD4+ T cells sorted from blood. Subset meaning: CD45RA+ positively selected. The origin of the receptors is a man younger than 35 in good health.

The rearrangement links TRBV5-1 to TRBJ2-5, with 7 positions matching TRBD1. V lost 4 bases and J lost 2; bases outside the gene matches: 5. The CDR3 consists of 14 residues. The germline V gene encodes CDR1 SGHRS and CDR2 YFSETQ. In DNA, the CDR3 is TGCGCCAGCAGCCCGACAGGGTCTCAAGAGACCCAGTACTTC. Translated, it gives CASSPTGSQETQYF.

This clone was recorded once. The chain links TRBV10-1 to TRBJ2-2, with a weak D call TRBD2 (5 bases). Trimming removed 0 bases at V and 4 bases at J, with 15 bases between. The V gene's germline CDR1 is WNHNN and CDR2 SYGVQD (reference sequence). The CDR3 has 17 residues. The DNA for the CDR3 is TGCGCCAGCAGTGAGTCGATCAGCGGTGGATCCACCGGGGAGCTGTTTTTT. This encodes CASSESISGGSTGELFF.

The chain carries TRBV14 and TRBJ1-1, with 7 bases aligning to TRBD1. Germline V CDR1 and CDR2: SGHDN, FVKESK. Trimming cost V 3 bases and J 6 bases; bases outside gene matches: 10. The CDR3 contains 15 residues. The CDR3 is CASSQVDREGPEAFF. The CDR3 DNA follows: TGTGCCAGCAGCCAGGTCGACAGGGAAGGGCCTGAAGCTTTCTTT.

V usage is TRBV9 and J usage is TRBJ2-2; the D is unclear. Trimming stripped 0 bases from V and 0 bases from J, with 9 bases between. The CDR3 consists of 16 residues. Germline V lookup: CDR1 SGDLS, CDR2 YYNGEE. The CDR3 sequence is CASSVGMTANTGELFF. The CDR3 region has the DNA TGTGCCAGCAGCGTAGGAATGACGGCGAACACCGGGGAGCTGTTTTTT.

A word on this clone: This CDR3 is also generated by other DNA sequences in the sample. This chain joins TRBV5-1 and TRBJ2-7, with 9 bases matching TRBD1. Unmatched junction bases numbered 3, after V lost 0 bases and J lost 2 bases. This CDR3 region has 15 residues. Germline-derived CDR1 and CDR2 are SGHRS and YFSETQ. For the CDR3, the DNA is TGCGCCAGCAGCTTGGAAGGGACAGGGCCCTACGAGCAGTACTTC. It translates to CASSLEGTGPYEQYF.

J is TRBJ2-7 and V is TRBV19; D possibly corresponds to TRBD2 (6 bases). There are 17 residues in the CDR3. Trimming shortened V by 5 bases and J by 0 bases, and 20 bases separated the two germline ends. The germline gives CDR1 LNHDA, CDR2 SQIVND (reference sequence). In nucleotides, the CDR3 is TGTGCCAGTAGTGTGACGATTGAGACGGGGGTCTCCTACGAGCAGTACTTC. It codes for CASSVTIETGVSYEQYF.

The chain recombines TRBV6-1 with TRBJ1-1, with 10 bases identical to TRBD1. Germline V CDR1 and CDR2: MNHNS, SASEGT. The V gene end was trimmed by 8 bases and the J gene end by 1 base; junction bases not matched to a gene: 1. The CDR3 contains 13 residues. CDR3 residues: CASDRGQNTEAFF. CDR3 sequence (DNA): TGTGCCAGCGACAGGGGGCAGAACACTGAAGCTTTCTTT.

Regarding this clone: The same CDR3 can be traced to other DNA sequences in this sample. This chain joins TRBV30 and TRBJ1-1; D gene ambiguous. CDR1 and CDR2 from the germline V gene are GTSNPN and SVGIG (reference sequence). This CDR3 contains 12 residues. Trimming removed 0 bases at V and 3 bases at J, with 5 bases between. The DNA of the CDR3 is TGTGCCTGGAGTGTACAGTACACTGAAGCTTTCTTT. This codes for CAWSVQYTEAFF.

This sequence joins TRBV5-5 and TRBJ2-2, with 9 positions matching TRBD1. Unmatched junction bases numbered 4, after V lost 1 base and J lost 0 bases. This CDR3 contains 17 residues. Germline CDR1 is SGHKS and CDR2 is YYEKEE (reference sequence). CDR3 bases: TGTGCCAGCAGCTTGTCTCGGGACAGGGCGAACACCGGGGAGCTGTTTTTT. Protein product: CASSLSRDRANTGELFF. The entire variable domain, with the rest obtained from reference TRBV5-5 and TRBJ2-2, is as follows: DAGVTQSPTHLIKTRGQQVTLRCSPISGHKSVSWYQQVLGQGPQFIFQYYEKEERGRGNFPDRFSARQFPNYSSELNVNALLLGDSALYLCASSLSRDRANTGELFFGEGSRLTVL.

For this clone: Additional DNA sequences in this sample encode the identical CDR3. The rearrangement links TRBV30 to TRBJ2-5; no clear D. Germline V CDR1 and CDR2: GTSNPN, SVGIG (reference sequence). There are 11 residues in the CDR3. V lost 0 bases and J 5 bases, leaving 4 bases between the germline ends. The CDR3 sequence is CAWSVTETQYF. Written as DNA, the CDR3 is TGTGCCTGGAGTGTGACGGAGACCCAGTACTTC.

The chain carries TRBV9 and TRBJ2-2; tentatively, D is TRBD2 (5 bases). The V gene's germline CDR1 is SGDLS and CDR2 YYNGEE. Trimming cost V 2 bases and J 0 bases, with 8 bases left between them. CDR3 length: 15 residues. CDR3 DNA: TGTGCCAGCAGCGTGCCTAGCACGAACACCGGGGAGCTGTTTTTT. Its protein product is CASSVPSTNTGELFF.

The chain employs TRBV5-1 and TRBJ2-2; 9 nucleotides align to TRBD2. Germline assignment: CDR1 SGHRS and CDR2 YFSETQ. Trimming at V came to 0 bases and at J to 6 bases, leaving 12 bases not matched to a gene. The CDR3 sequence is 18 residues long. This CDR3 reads CASSLVPSGTTSPGELFF. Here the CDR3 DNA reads TGCGCCAGCAGCTTGGTACCTAGCGGGACGACGAGTCCCGGGGAGCTGTTTTTT. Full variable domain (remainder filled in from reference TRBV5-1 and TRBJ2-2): KAGVTQTPRYLIKTRGQQVTLSCSPISGHRSVSWYQQTPGQGLQFLFEYFSETQRNKGNFPGRFSGRQFSNSRSEMNVSTLELGDSALYLCASSLVPSGTTSPGELFFGEGSRLTVL.

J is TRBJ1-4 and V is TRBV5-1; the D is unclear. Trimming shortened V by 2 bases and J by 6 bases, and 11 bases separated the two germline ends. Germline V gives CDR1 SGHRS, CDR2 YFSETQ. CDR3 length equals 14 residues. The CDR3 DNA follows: TGCGCCAGCAGCTTCGGGATTGTGGATGAAAAACTGTTTTTT. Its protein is CASSFGIVDEKLFF.

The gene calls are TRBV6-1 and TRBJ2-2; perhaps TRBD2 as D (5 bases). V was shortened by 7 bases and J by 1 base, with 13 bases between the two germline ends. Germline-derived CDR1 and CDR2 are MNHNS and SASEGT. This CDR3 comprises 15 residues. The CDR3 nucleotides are TGTGCCAGCAAGTTCGAGGGTGGGAACACCGGGGAGCTGTTTTTT. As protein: CASKFEGGNTGELFF.

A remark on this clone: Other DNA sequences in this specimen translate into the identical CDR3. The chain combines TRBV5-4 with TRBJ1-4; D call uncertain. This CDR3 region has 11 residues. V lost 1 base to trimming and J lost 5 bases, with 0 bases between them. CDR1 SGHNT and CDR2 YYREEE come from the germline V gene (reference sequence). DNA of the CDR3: TGTGCCAGCAGCTTGAATGAAAAACTGTTTTTT. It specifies CASSLNEKLFF.